The source of this T cell receptor beta chain is a study of OX40 agonist ivuxolimab in advanced cancers. Study-level information: Patients received the agonistic anti-OX40 (CD134) antibody ivuxolimab. Points from the study as a whole: There was clonal expansion of CD4+ and CD8+ blood T cells by week 6 at 0.1 to 3.0 mg/kg. Low normalized T-cell clonal expansion was also seen in some nonresponders.

Germline CDR1 LNHNV, CDR2 YYDKDF (reference sequence). The CDR3 contains 16 residues. Losses at the gene ends were 0 bases for V and 7 bases for J; bases not matched to a gene: 10. Of note for this clone: The antigen is undetermined.

Sequencing was performed with immunoSEQ multiplex PCR; in TCRdb, only in-frame clones are kept and a portion is missing. The table shows tens of thousands of clones, with around nine tenths occurring only once. The receptor was isolated from an adult with an advanced solid tumor such as melanoma, head and neck, liver or kidney cancer. V gene TRBV15 combines with J gene TRBJ2-7, with 9 nucleotides matching TRBD1. Sequencing was performed on CD4+ or CD8+ T cells sorted from blood, taken in a trial of the OX40 agonist ivuxolimab. The CDR3 spells CATSRDSYTGQGEQYF. The CDR3 DNA reads as TGTGCCACCAGCAGAGATTCCTACACGGGACAGGGAGAGCAGTACTTC.